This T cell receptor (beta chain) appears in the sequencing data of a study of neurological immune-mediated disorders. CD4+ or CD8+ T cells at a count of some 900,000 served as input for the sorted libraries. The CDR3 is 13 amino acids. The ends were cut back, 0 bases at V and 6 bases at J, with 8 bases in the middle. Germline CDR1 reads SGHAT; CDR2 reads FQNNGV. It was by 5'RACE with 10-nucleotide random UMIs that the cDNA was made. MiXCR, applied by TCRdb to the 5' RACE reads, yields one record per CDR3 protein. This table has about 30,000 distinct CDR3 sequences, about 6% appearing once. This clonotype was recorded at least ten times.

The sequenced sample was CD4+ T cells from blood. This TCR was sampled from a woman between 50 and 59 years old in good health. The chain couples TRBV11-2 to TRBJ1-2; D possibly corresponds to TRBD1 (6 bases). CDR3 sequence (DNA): TGTGCCAGCAGCTTAGACAGGGGTGATGGCTACACCTTC. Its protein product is CASSLDRGDGYTF.